Listed below are T cell receptor beta chains from one sample, sequenced in a study of blood T cell repertoires in COVID-19. Assay: immunoSEQ multiplex PCR; the TCRdb copy retains only in-frame clones and omits some. Among 75,000 to 95,000 clones, 70% to 90% were seen once, and the ten largest hold roughly 5%. Input material: peripheral blood. The receptors here all came from a man aged 55 to 69 with acute or convalescent COVID-19. Both conserved end residues are part of each CDR3. The D gene is left open where the match is weak. Clone size is given for some rows only: seen once, a few or many times, or a class if the clone is expanded.

CDR3nt,CDR3aa,j_gene,abundance,v_gene,d_gene
TGTGCCACCAGCAAGAACTGGGCCTACGAAGCTTTCTTT,CATSKNWAYEAFF,TRBJ1-1,.,TRBV15,.
TGTGCCAGCAGCCGGACTAGCGGGGAAACCTACGAGCAGTACTTC,CASSRTSGETYEQYF,TRBJ2-7,.,TRBV3-1/TRBV3-2,TRBD2
TGCGCCAGCAGCCAAGAACGACTAGCATACCAGCAGTACTTC,CASSQERLAYQQYF,TRBJ2-7,.,TRBV4-3,TRBD2
TGCAGCGTTGATGCGGCAAACACTGAAGCTTTCTTT,CSVDAANTEAFF,TRBJ1-1,.,TRBV29-1,.
TGCGCCAGCAGCTCCGGGACTAGCTACGAGCAGTACTTC,CASSSGTSYEQYF,TRBJ2-7,.,TRBV5-1,TRBD2
TGTGCCAGTAGTAATGGACAGGTTGGCAATCAGCCCCAGCATTTT,CASSNGQVGNQPQHF,TRBJ1-5,.,TRBV19,TRBD1
TGCGCCAGCAGCCAAGGTCCGGGACAGGGGCATCCAACTAATGAAAAACTGTTTTTT,CASSQGPGQGHPTNEKLFF,TRBJ1-4,once,TRBV4-1,TRBD1
TGTGCCAGCAGTTTCAATTTTGGGACAGGAGATTTCATGAACACTGAAGCTTTCTTT,CASSFNFGTGDFMNTEAFF,TRBJ1-1,.,TRBV6-2/TRBV6-3,TRBD1
TGTGCCAGCAGCTTGCGGGGGGACCTAGGCACCGGGGAGCTGTTTTTT,CASSLRGDLGTGELFF,TRBJ2-2,.,TRBV9,TRBD2
TGTGCCAGCAGCCCCCGGGACAGGGAGGGCTACACCTTC,CASSPRDREGYTF,TRBJ1-2,.,TRBV27,TRBD1
TGTGCCAGCAGCTCCAGTCCCGGGACAGGTCCCACCTTC,CASSSSPGTGPTF,TRBJ1-2,.,TRBV27,TRBD1
TGTGCCAGCAGTGAAGCTTTGAGTTCCTATGGCTACACCTTC,CASSEALSSYGYTF,TRBJ1-2,.,TRBV2,.
TGTGCCAGCAGCTTCAGACTAGCGGGGTATGAGACCCAGTACTTC,CASSFRLAGYETQYF,TRBJ2-5,.,TRBV11-2,TRBD2
TGTGCCAGCAGTCCTCGGACAGGGAAAAGGCCGGACACTGAAGCTTTCTTT,CASSPRTGKRPDTEAFF,TRBJ1-1,.,TRBV27,TRBD1
TGTGCCACAGCGGACAGGGATTTTGGATATGGCTACACCTTC,CATADRDFGYGYTF,TRBJ1-2,.,TRBV6-5,TRBD1
TGTGCCAGCAGCAGTACAGGGGCTTGGACTGAAGCTTTCTTT,CASSSTGAWTEAFF,TRBJ1-1,.,TRBV5-4,TRBD1
TGCGCCAGCAGCCAGGGACAGGCCTATGGCTACACCTTC,CASSQGQAYGYTF,TRBJ1-2,.,TRBV5-1,TRBD1
TGTGCCAGCAGCCGTACAAGCCTCCAGGGGGCCTCTGGCTACACCTTC,CASSRTSLQGASGYTF,TRBJ1-2,.,TRBV9,TRBD1
TGTGCCAGTAGCCAAAGAACTAACAGGGGTCAAGAGACCCAGTACTTC,CASSQRTNRGQETQYF,TRBJ2-5,.,TRBV19,TRBD1
TGTGCCAGCACTACAGGGGGTTATAGCAATCAGCCCCAGCATTTT,CASTTGGYSNQPQHF,TRBJ1-5,.,TRBV7-2,TRBD1
TGTGCCAGCAGCTCAACAGGGTTCAACGAGCAGTACTTC,CASSSTGFNEQYF,TRBJ2-7,.,TRBV7-8,.
TGTGCCATCAGTGAAGGGGGCGGCAATCAGCCCCAGCATTTT,CAISEGGGNQPQHF,TRBJ1-5,.,TRBV10-3,TRBD1